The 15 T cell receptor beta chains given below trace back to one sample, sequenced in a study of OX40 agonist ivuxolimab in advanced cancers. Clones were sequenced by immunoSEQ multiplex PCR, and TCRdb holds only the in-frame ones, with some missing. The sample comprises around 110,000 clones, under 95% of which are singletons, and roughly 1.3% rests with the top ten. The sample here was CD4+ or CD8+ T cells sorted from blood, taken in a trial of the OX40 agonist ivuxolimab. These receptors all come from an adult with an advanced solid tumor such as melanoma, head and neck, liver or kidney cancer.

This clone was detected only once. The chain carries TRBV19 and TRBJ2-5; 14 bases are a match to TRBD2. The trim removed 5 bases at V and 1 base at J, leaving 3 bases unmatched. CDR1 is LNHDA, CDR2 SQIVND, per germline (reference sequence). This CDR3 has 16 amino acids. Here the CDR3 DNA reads TGTGCCAGTAGTCCCGGGACTAGCGGGAGCCAAGAGACCCAGTACTTC. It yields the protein CASSPGTSGSQETQYF.

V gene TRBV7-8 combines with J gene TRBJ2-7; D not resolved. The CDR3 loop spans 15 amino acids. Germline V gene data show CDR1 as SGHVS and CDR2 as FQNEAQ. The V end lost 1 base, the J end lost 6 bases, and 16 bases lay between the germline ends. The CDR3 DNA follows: TGTGCCAGCAGCTTAGGTCACCAGCAGGAACGCGAGCAGTACTTC. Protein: CASSLGHQQEREQYF.

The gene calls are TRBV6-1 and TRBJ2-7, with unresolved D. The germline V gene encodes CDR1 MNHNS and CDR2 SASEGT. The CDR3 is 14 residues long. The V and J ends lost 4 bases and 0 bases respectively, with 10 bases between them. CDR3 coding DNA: TGTGCCAGCAGTGTACTGCACCCCTCCTACGAGCAGTACTTC. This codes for CASSVLHPSYEQYF.

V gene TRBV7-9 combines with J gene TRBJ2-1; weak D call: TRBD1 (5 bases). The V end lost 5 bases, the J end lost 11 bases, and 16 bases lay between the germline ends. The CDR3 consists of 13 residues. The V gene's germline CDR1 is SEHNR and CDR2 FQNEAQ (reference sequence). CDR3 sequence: CASSRGESGQQFF. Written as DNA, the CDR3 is TGTGCCAGCAGCAGGGGTGAATCGGGCCAGCAGTTCTTC.

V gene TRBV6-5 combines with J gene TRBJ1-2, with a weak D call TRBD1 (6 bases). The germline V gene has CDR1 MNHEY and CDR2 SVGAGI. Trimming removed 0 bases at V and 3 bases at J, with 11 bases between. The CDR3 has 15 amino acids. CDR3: CASSYSIQGHYGYTF. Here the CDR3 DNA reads TGTGCCAGCAGTTACTCGATACAGGGCCACTATGGCTACACCTTC.

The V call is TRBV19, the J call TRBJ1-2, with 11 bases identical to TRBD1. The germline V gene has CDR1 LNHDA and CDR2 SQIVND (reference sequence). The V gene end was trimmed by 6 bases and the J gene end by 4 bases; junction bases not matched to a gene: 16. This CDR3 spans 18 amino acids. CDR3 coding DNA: TGTGCCAGTAGCCTAGCAGGGACAGGGGGAATCTCACGCTATGGCTACACCTTC. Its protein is CASSLAGTGGISRYGYTF.

The DNA of the CDR3 is TGTGCCAGCAGTGTCTCCGCAGATACGCAGTATTTT. It is translated as CASSVSADTQYF. This sequence joins TRBV9 and TRBJ2-3; D call uncertain. There are 12 residues in the CDR3. Germline CDR1 reads SGDLS; CDR2 reads YYNGEE. V lost 5 bases to trimming and J lost 4 bases, with 8 bases between them.

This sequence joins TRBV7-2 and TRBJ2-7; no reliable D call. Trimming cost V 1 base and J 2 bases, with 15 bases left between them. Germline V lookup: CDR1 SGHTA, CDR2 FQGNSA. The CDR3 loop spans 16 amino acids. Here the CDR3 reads CASSLGRPGEAYEQYF. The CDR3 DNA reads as TGTGCCAGCAGCTTAGGTCGTCCAGGCGAGGCCTACGAGCAGTACTTC. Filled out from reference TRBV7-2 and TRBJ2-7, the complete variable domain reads GAGVSQSPSNKVTEKGKDVELRCDPISGHTALYWYRQSLGQGLEFLIYFQGNSAPDKSGLPSDRFSAERTGGSVSTLTIQRTQQEDSAVYLCASSLGRPGEAYEQYFGPGTRLTVT.

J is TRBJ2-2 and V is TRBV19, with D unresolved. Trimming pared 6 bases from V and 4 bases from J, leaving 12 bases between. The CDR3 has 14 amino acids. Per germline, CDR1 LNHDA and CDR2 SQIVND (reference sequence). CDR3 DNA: TGTGCCAGTAGGGTCCGGTCGGGCACCGGGGAGCTGTTTTTT. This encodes CASRVRSGTGELFF.

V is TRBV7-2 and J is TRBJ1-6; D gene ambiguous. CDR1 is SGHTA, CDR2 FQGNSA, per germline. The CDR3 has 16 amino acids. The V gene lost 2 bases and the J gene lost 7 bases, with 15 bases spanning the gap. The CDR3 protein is CASSLSYRAANSPLHF. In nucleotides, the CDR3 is TGTGCCAGCAGCTTATCTTATAGGGCGGCAAATTCACCCCTCCACTTT.

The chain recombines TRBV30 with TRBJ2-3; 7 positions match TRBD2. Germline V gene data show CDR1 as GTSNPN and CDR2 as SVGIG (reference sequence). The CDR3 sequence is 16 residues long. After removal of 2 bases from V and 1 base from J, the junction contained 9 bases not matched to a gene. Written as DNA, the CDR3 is TGTGCCTGGAGTAGGCTCCGCGGGAGTGGCACAGATACGCAGTATTTT. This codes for CAWSRLRGSGTDTQYF.

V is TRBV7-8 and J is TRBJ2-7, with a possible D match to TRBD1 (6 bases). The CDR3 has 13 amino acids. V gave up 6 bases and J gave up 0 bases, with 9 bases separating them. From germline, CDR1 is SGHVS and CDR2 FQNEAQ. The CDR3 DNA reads TGTGCCAGCAGTAGGGACACCTCCTACGAGCAGTACTTC. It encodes CASSRDTSYEQYF.

CDR3 DNA sequence: TGTGCCAGCTCACCGGGACGAGGGGGCGCCTATGGCTACACCTTC. It yields the protein CASSPGRGGAYGYTF. The chain employs TRBV18 and TRBJ1-2; 7 positions agree with TRBD1. The CDR3 is 15 amino acids. V lost 3 bases, J lost 4 bases, and 8 bases stayed unmatched. Per the germline V gene, CDR1 is KGHSH and CDR2 is LQKENI.

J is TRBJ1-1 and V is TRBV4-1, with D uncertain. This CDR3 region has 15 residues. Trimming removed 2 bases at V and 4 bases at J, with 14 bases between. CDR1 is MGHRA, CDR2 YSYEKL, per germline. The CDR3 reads CASSQSNPRSTEAFF. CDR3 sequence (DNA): TGCGCCAGCAGCCAAAGTAATCCCAGGAGCACTGAAGCTTTCTTT.

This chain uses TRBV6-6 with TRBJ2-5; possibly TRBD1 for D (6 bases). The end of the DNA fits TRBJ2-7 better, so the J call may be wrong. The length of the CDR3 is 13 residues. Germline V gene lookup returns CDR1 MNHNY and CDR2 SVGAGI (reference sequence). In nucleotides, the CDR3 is TGTGCCAGCAGTTACGCACAGGGTGTCGAGCAGTACTTC. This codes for CASSYAQGVEQYF.